The 26 T cell receptor beta chains given below trace back to one sample, sequenced in a study of Graves' ophthalmopathy and Graves' hyperthyroidism. RNA transcripts were the source from which TCR beta CDR3 regions were amplified. Following a first-round RT-PCR that used HTBI primers, a second-round multiplex PCR was carried out. Via MiXCR, TCRdb re-called the multiplex PCR reads, giving one row per CDR3 protein. This table has approximately 380,000 distinct CDR3 sequences, around a fifth appearing once. What was sequenced was peripheral blood. The receptors were gathered from a woman between 18 and 30 years old with stable Graves' hyperthyroidism.

Ten or more counts support this clonotype. V is TRBV20-1 and J is TRBJ1-6; 11 positions match TRBD1. The CDR3 contains 16 residues. Germline assignment: CDR1 DFQATT and CDR2 SNEGSKA (reference sequence). V lost 5 bases to trimming and J lost 2 bases; unmatched junction nucleotides: 5. In nucleotides, the CDR3 is TGCAGTGCTGGCGGGACAGGGGGGACCTATAATTCACCCCTCCACTTT. Protein sequence: CSAGGTGGTYNSPLHF.

This clonotype was picked up many times. The V gene is TRBV12-3 or TRBV12-4, the J gene TRBJ1-1; D is possibly TRBD1 (5 bases). V was clipped by 7 bases and J by 2 bases, with 14 bases between them. This CDR3 is built from 14 residues. The CDR3 spells CASTIGGINTEAFF. In nucleotides, the CDR3 is TGTGCCAGCACGATCGGGGGAATTAACACTGAAGCTTTCTTT.

This clonotype was recorded many times. The chain has TRBV7-8 and TRBJ2-1, with unresolved D. The CDR3 contains 14 residues. V lost 1 base and J 4 bases, leaving 8 bases between the germline ends. Per germline, CDR1 SGHVS and CDR2 FQNEAQ. The CDR3 spells CASSLGGKYNEQFF. As DNA, the CDR3 is TGTGCCAGCAGCTTAGGAGGCAAGTACAATGAGCAGTTCTTC.

With respect to this clonotype: A clone one base away is much larger, so this may be a read error. V gene TRBV29-1 combines with J gene TRBJ1-1; D may be TRBD1 (6 bases). CDR3 length: 13 residues. Germline V gene sequence: CDR1 SQVTM, CDR2 ANQGSEA. The CDR3 nucleotides are TGCAGCGTTGAACGGGCGGGGGCCACTGAAGCTTGCTTT. It translates to CSVERAGATEACF.

CDR3 sequence: CASSLSAPGNIQYF. The CDR3 region has the DNA TGTGCCAGCAGCTTAAGCGCCCCTGGAAACATTCAGTACTTC. This rearrangement joins TRBV13 to TRBJ2-4; D gene ambiguous. The CDR3 runs 14 residues. Germline loops: CDR1 PRHDT, CDR2 FYEKMQ (reference sequence). Trimming took off 2 bases at V and 6 bases at J, with 11 bases between the two ends.

Many counts were recorded for this clonotype. The gene calls are TRBV9 and TRBJ2-5, with 10 bases identical to TRBD2. Germline V lookup: CDR1 SGDLS, CDR2 YYNGEE. The CDR3 contains 15 residues. Trimming removed 0 bases from V and 5 bases from J; junction bases left unmatched: 4. The CDR3 spells CASSVELAGEETQYF. For the CDR3, the DNA is TGTGCCAGCAGCGTAGAGCTAGCGGGAGAGGAGACCCAGTACTTC.

This rearrangement joins TRBV5-1 to TRBJ2-7, with 7 bases aligning to TRBD2. The CDR3 is made up of 15 amino acids. V lost 2 bases to trimming and J lost 6 bases; unmatched junction nucleotides: 11. Germline V gene data show CDR1 as SGHRS and CDR2 as YFSETQ. The CDR3 DNA reads TGCGCCAGCAGCTTTACCGGGACTACCCCCCCCGAGCAGTACTTC. Its translation: CASSFTGTTPPEQYF.

In this sample, this clonotype turned up many times. This rearrangement joins TRBV12-3 or TRBV12-4 to TRBJ1-3; 8 bases match TRBD1. V shed 5 bases and J 3 bases; nucleotides not matched to a gene: 3. The CDR3 covers 14 residues. The CDR3 region is CASSPGGGGNTIYF. CDR3 bases: TGTGCCAGCAGTCCAGGGGGCGGTGGAAACACCATATATTTT.

This clonotype was detected many times. V is TRBV6-2 or TRBV6-3 and J is TRBJ1-2; 9 nucleotides line up with TRBD1. Germline V gene lookup returns CDR1 MNHEY and CDR2 SVGEGT. This CDR3 spans 16 amino acids. Unmatched junction bases numbered 14, after V lost 5 bases and J lost 7 bases. The CDR3 is CASSNQEQGASVGYTF. For the CDR3, the DNA is TGTGCCAGCAGTAACCAGGAACAGGGGGCGTCGGTTGGCTACACCTTC.

This clonotype has ten or more counts. The rearrangement uses TRBV6-1 and TRBJ1-1; D is possibly TRBD1 (5 bases). The germline V gene has CDR1 MNHNS and CDR2 SASEGT. Trimming took off 7 bases at V and 10 bases at J, with 22 bases between the two ends. This CDR3 contains 14 residues. CDR3 DNA: TGTGCCAGCACCTCGGGGCCTGAGTGGGTTGGAGCTTTCTTT. Amino acid sequence: CASTSGPEWVGAFF.

This clonotype was seen ten or more times. One base away lies a much larger clone, so this may be a sequencing read error. The chain has TRBV12-3 or TRBV12-4 and TRBJ1-5; no firm D call. CDR3 length: 12 residues. V gave up 3 bases and J gave up 6 bases, with 6 bases separating them. CDR3 sequence (DNA): TGTGCCAGCAGTTTTCGGCGTCAGCCCCAGCATTTT. It is translated as CASSFRRQPQHF.

This clonotype showed up just a few times. J is TRBJ2-3 and V is TRBV7-2; 7 nucleotides agree with TRBD2. CDR1 is SGHTA and CDR2 is FQGNSA in the germline V gene. The trim removed 3 bases at V and 4 bases at J, leaving 10 bases unmatched. This CDR3 region has 16 residues. The CDR3, as DNA: TGTGCCAGCAGCTTCAGCGGAGCGGGGATCGCAGATACGCAGTATTTT. This gives the protein CASSFSGAGIADTQYF.

This clonotype came up many times. As DNA, the CDR3 is TGTGCCAGCAGTGAACTTACAGGGAGCAATTCACCCCTCCACTTT. Translation gives CASSELTGSNSPLHF. The chain has TRBV2 and TRBJ1-6, with D perhaps matching TRBD1 (6 bases). Trimming shortened V by 2 bases and J by 7 bases, and 12 bases separated the two germline ends. The germline V gene has CDR1 SNHLY and CDR2 FYNNEI. The CDR3 sequence is 15 residues long.

This clonotype was counted ten times or more. J is TRBJ1-5 and V is TRBV10-2; D ambiguous. Germline CDR1 reads WSHSY; CDR2 reads SAAADI. V lost 2 bases and J 7 bases, leaving 9 bases between the germline ends. The CDR3 is 13 amino acids. CDR3 bases: TGCGCCAGCAGTGAGAGCGCGTGGCAGCCCCAGCATTTT. It yields the protein CASSESAWQPQHF.

This clonotype was seen ten or more times. This chain links TRBV15 with TRBJ2-2, with D hard to call. The V gene lost 2 bases and the J gene lost 6 bases, with 16 bases spanning the gap. The CDR3 consists of 16 residues. The germline gives CDR1 LNHNV, CDR2 YYDKDF (reference sequence). The CDR3 protein is CATSRTTLKSAGELFF. CDR3 DNA sequence: TGTGCCACCAGCAGAACAACCTTGAAGAGCGCCGGGGAGCTGTTTTTT. The variable domain in full, completed from reference TRBV15 and TRBJ2-2, reads DAMVIQNPRYQVTQFGKPVTLSCSQTLNHNVMYWYQQKSSQAPKLLFHYYDKDFNNEADTPDNFQSRRPNTSFCFLDIRSPGLGDTAMYLCATSRTTLKSAGELFFGEGSRLTVL.

This clonotype was seen at least ten times. CDR3 amino acids: CASSLGATGGTEAFF. The CDR3 DNA reads as TGCGCCAGCAGCCTCGGGGCTACAGGAGGTACTGAAGCTTTCTTT. The chain is built from TRBV4-3 and TRBJ1-1; tentatively, D is TRBD1 (5 bases). The germline V gene has CDR1 LGHNA and CDR2 YSLEER. Trimming took off 4 bases at V and 5 bases at J, with 17 bases between the two ends. This CDR3 has 15 amino acids.

This clonotype has ten or more counts. This chain joins TRBV15 and TRBJ2-7; the D call may be TRBD1 or TRBD2 (5 bases each). Germline loops: CDR1 LNHNV, CDR2 YYDKDF (reference sequence). The CDR3 totals 14 residues. V lost 5 bases and J lost 0, with 11 bases in between. The CDR3 DNA follows: TGTGCCACCAGCCGTCGGGGCCACTCCTACGAGCAGTACTTC. Protein: CATSRRGHSYEQYF.

This clonotype has just a few counts. The chain has TRBV29-1 and TRBJ2-5; D gene ambiguous. CDR3 size: 16 residues. Trimming removed 0 bases at V and 5 bases at J, with 19 bases between. Germline CDR1 is SQVTM and CDR2 is ANQGSEA. The CDR3 reads CSVEDFVQDLKETQYF. The CDR3 nucleotides are TGCAGCGTTGAAGATTTCGTCCAGGATCTTAAGGAGACCCAGTACTTC.

This clonotype was seen at least ten times. The chain employs TRBV7-3 and TRBJ2-7; the D is unclear. CDR3 length: 15 residues. V gave up 2 bases and J gave up 4 bases, with 15 bases separating them. The germline V gene encodes CDR1 SGHTA and CDR2 FQGTGA. CDR3 sequence (DNA): TGTGCCAGCAGCTTATCCCCATCAGACAATTACGAGCAGTACTTC. Its protein is CASSLSPSDNYEQYF.

The chain recombines TRBV6-5 with TRBJ1-2, with D maybe TRBD1 (5 bases). CDR3 length equals 14 residues. V was shortened by 2 bases and J by 10 bases, with 17 bases between the two germline ends. Germline V lookup: CDR1 MNHEY, CDR2 SVGAGI. CDR3 in amino acids: CASSYDSSAGYYTF. CDR3 sequence (DNA): TGTGCCAGCAGTTACGATTCGTCGGCAGGGTACTACACCTTC.

There are many counts of this clonotype. V and J are TRBV12-3 or TRBV12-4 and TRBJ2-7, with 10 bases lining up with TRBD2. The CDR3 length is 14 residues. J lost 3 bases, V lost 3 bases, and 2 bases had no gene match. The CDR3 is CASSFRTSGYEQYF. CDR3 sequence (DNA): TGTGCCAGCAGTTTTAGGACTAGCGGCTACGAGCAGTACTTC.

The table lists this clonotype with many counts. The chain recombines TRBV20-1 with TRBJ2-5; tentatively, D is TRBD2 (7 bases). CDR3 length: 15 residues. CDR1 DFQATT and CDR2 SNEGSKA come from the germline V gene (reference sequence). V was clipped by 3 bases and J by 0 bases, with 14 bases between them. CDR3 coding DNA: TGCAGTGCTAGTAGGGAGGGGGTCTACCAAGAGACCCAGTACTTC. Encoded protein: CSASREGVYQETQYF.

This clonotype was picked up many times. This chain uses TRBV7-2 with TRBJ2-7; D possibly corresponds to TRBD2 (6 bases). This CDR3 spans 15 amino acids. Trimming removed 2 bases from V and 0 bases from J, with 11 bases in between. Germline CDR1 reads SGHTA; CDR2 reads FQGNSA. The CDR3 DNA follows: TGTGCCAGCAGCTTAATGTTACTAGCCTCCTACGAGCAGTACTTC. This gives the protein CASSLMLLASYEQYF.

V gene TRBV6-5 combines with J gene TRBJ2-3; maybe TRBD1 (6 bases). Germline CDR1 reads MNHEY; CDR2 reads SVGAGI. The CDR3 sequence is 16 residues long. V shed 6 bases and J shed 1 base, with 17 bases lying between them. The CDR3 DNA sequence: TGTGCCAGCAGCTTACAGGGATGGTGGGGCACAGATACGCAGTATTTT. This gives the protein CASSLQGWWGTDTQYF.

This clonotype was detected many times. The chain links TRBV6-2 or TRBV6-3 to TRBJ2-5, with 11 positions matching TRBD1. V lost 0 bases to trimming and J lost 7 bases; unmatched junction nucleotides: 7. The germline gives CDR1 MNHEY, CDR2 SVGEGT. This CDR3 is 16 amino acids long. This chain's CDR3 is CASSYSLWTGGRTQYF. In DNA, the CDR3 is TGTGCCAGCAGTTACTCGTTGTGGACAGGGGGCCGGACCCAGTACTTC.

About this clonotype: This may arise from a read error, as a much more abundant clone is one base away. Given the absence of the conserved phenylalanine or tryptophan at the CDR3 end, a read error is likely. The chain uses TRBV27 and TRBJ2-2; no clear D. Germline CDR1 reads MNHEY; CDR2 reads SMNVEV (reference sequence). The CDR3 loop spans 15 amino acids. The V gene lost 5 bases and the J gene lost 6 bases, with 16 bases spanning the gap. In nucleotides, the CDR3 is TGTGCCAGCAGTCAGACATCGCCAAGTCCCGGGGAGCTGTTTGTT. It is translated as CASSQTSPSPGELFV.